This passage covers 2 T cell receptor beta chains from one sample sequenced in a study of T cell responses to AZD1222 COVID-19 vaccine. TCRdb's table, derived via immunoSEQ multiplex PCR, lists solely in-frame clones and lacks some. The table lists 150,000 to 250,000 clones, just over 90% of them singletons. The sample in question was peripheral blood, obtained 28 days after the second AZD1222 dose. The receptors come from an adult who received the AZD1222 COVID-19 vaccine.

The chain links TRBV14 to TRBJ1-1; D gene unclear. Trimming removed 7 bases from V and 1 base from J, with 10 bases in between. This CDR3 region has 13 residues. The V gene's germline CDR1 is SGHDN and CDR2 FVKESK. The chain's CDR3 is CASTFLANTEAFF. As DNA, the CDR3 is TGTGCCAGCACTTTTCTAGCGAACACTGAAGCTTTCTTT.

The chain links TRBV6-4 to TRBJ2-5, with 8 bases fitting TRBD1. Germline trimming cut 3 bases from V and 3 bases from J; bases unmatched to any gene: 9. This CDR3 contains 16 residues. The germline CDR1 and CDR2 sequences are MRHNA and SNTAGT. This chain's CDR3 is CASSETGTGVKETQYF. Here the CDR3 DNA reads TGTGCCAGCAGTGAGACCGGGACAGGCGTCAAAGAGACCCAGTACTTC.